This record concerns one T cell receptor (beta chain) sequence. The target antigen is unknown. Within the sample, other DNA sequences also encode this same CDR3. The record originates from a study of shared clonotypes between healthy human individuals. Generated by immunoSEQ multiplex PCR, the TCRdb table keeps only in-frame clones and is missing some. Found here are approximately 2.3 million clones, roughly 93% of them singletons; the top ten hold about 0.39%. General study findings and limits: The sole specimen, blood, was sampled, and tissue repertoires likely differ. Expectations were that clonotype sharing among donors would be affected by sequencing depth.

Caucasian adults living in Nashville, Tennessee, provided all samples. A CD45RA-negative memory subset and a CD45RA+ naive subset were separated from the CD4+ cells. Germline lookup yields CDR1 ENHRY and CDR2 SYGVKD. The CDR3 sequence is 13 residues long. V shed 2 bases and J shed 8 bases, with 12 bases lying between them. The sequencing input was naive CD4+ T cells from PBMCs. Subset meaning: CD45RA+ positively selected. This receptor was taken from a young man in good health. Some clones in this sample may be carry-over from other donors' samples. The V gene is TRBV10-3, the J gene TRBJ1-2; D may be TRBD1 (6 bases). CDR3 amino acids: CAISELGAGGYTF. CDR3 coding DNA: TGTGCCATCAGTGAGCTGGGGGCGGGAGGCTACACCTTC.